This T cell receptor beta chain came from a study of T cells in narcolepsy (dated by TCRdb to the late 2010s). As for the study more broadly: Patients with narcolepsy type 1 or type 2 (NT1, NT2) and healthy control donors were enrolled in the study. Autoreactive T cells targeting hypocretin neuron self-antigens (hypocretin, TRIB2) were sought in narcolepsy patients, and TCR Vbeta sequencing was used to track clonotypes in blood and CSF. The research as a whole found: Plots comparing CSF and blood CD4+ T cell clonotypes from the same patient highlighted HCRT-specific and TRIB2-specific autoreactive clonotypes. Certain blood memory CD4+ repertoires from patients and controls had no sequences that matched autoreactive T cell clones. According to the report, autoreactive clonotypes were detected serially in the blood of the same patients and of different patients, but not in healthy controls. Numbers of sequenced blood memory CD4+ clonotypes were comparable, averaging around 42,000 in patients and approximately 30,000 in controls.

Memory CD4+ T cells were sorted ex vivo from peripheral blood of narcolepsy patients and healthy controls for TCR Vbeta sequencing. Libraries were made using the immunoSEQ multiplex PCR assay. TCRdb took over this immuneACCESS table, retaining in-frame rearrangements with V and J assigned. Such tables are incomplete; in checked studies, under half of the missing clones stem from an unresolved V gene, and the remainder is unexplained. This sample is represented by roughly 13,000 clones; roughly 89% of them were singletons. 1.7% of the sample is held by the ten biggest clonotypes. As to this clone: The specificity of this receptor is unknown. No much larger clonotype is one base removed from it; base qualities were not supplied.

The CDR1 and CDR2 encoded by the germline V gene (reference sequence) are LNHDA and SQIVND. Trimming removed 3 bases from V and 3 bases from J, leaving 11 bases between the germline ends. The CDR3 spans 14 residues, from the cysteine through the phenylalanine. Of the read, only the CDR3 DNA is kept; its 42 bases are in frame from base 1. The chain links TRBV19 with TRBJ1-1; a confident D gene designation cannot be given. Sequenced: CD45RA- memory CD4+ T cells from PBMCs. This specimen's cell subset or site label, per the study, means: memory T cells sorted ex vivo from peripheral blood. This sequence was found in a human donor with narcolepsy. The DNA is as follows: TGTGCCAGTAGTATGAGGGTCGGGGACACTGAAGCTTTCTTT. This yields the protein CASSMRVGDTEAFF. Beyond the CDR3, the reference TRBV19 and TRBJ1-1 genes provide the residues; the full variable domain reads: DGGITQSPKYLFRKEGQNVTLSCEQNLNHDAMYWYRQDPGQGLRLIYYSQIVNDFQKGDIAEGYSVSREKKESFPLTVTSAQKNPTAFYLCASSMRVGDTEAFFGQGTRLTVV.